The text below deals with one TCR beta chain. Its cognate antigen is unknown. The authors incorporated unique molecular identifiers into the TCR beta cDNA libraries. TCRdb passed the PCR reads through MiXCR, listing each CDR3 protein once. The sample gives roughly 800,000 distinct CDR3 sequences, 25% to 30% of which show up once; around 0.55% is in the top ten. This sample was taken from a study of post-analysis software for immune sequencing data. Germline assignment: CDR1 SGHTA and CDR2 FQGNSA. This CDR3 spans 17 amino acids. The germline V and J ends were trimmed by 4 bases and 4 bases, with 19 bases remaining between them. Study-wide results and limits: In patients, TRBV5-6, TRBV5-1 and TRBV20-1 belonged to four or five TRBV segments found more frequently than in controls.

The chain combines TRBV7-2 with TRBJ2-2; D may match TRBD1 or TRBD2 (5 bases each). The sequenced material came from blood. This TCR derives from a girl between 10 and 17 years old with multiple sclerosis. The CDR3 spells CASSSGFGTISTGELFF. In DNA, the CDR3 is TGTGCCAGCAGCTCGGGATTTGGGACCATCAGCACCGGGGAGCTGTTTTTT.